Shown below are 17 T cell receptor beta chains from a single sample sequenced in a study of blood T cell repertoires in COVID-19. Libraries were prepared by immunoSEQ multiplex PCR; TCRdb keeps only in-frame clonotypes and omits some of them. Here the sample spans 200,000 to 300,000 clones, 80% to 85% being singletons. Sequenced: peripheral blood. These receptors came from a man aged 60-69 years with acute or convalescent COVID-19.

This rearrangement joins TRBV18 to TRBJ1-1; TRBD1 matches 9 bases. CDR1 KGHSH and CDR2 LQKENI come from the germline V gene. The CDR3 consists of 16 residues. Germline trimming cut 5 bases from V and 0 bases from J; bases unmatched to any gene: 7. Written as DNA, the CDR3 is TGTGCCAGCTCATCGGGACAGGGCCTAATGAACACTGAAGCTTTCTTT. This gives the protein CASSSGQGLMNTEAFF.

This chain connects TRBV7-9 to TRBJ1-1; TRBD1 is a possible D gene (6 bases). Trimming stripped 5 bases from V and 6 bases from J, with 10 bases between. The CDR3 is made up of 12 amino acids. Germline V lookup: CDR1 SEHNR, CDR2 FQNEAQ (reference sequence). CDR3 DNA: TGTGCCAGCAGCGAAACAGGGTCTGAAGCTTTCTTT. It codes for CASSETGSEAFF.

This rearrangement joins TRBV6-5 to TRBJ2-1; the D gene is possibly TRBD1 (5 bases). The V gene's germline CDR1 is MNHEY and CDR2 SVGAGI. This CDR3 has 12 amino acids. Trimming pared 5 bases from V and 8 bases from J, leaving 10 bases between. The chain's CDR3 is CASSLQGDEQFF. CDR3 nucleotide sequence: TGTGCCAGCAGTCTCCAGGGTGATGAGCAGTTCTTC.

The rearrangement links TRBV3-1 (or the pseudogene TRBV3-2) to TRBJ1-2, with 9 bases that match TRBD1. This CDR3 contains 15 residues. V lost 0 bases and J lost 7; bases outside the gene matches: 6. Looked up from germline, CDR1 is LGHDT and CDR2 is YNNKEL (reference sequence). The CDR3 here is CASSQDSGTGIGYTF. Here the CDR3 DNA reads TGTGCCAGCAGCCAAGACAGCGGGACAGGGATTGGCTACACCTTC.

The chain couples TRBV19 to TRBJ1-5; possible D gene TRBD1, 5 bases. Per the germline V gene, CDR1 is LNHDA and CDR2 is SQIVND (reference sequence). Trimming cost V 6 bases and J 7 bases, with 13 bases left between them. The CDR3 totals 13 residues. CDR3: CASRGGFAQPQHF. The CDR3 region has the DNA TGTGCCAGTAGGGGGGGGTTCGCCCAGCCCCAGCATTTT.

The V gene is TRBV2, the J gene TRBJ2-1; the match to TRBD1 covers 7 bases. CDR3 length: 14 amino acids. Per germline, CDR1 SNHLY and CDR2 FYNNEI. Unmatched junction bases numbered 2, after V lost 4 bases and J lost 2 bases. CDR3 protein: CASSGTGTYNEQFF. The DNA for the CDR3 is TGTGCCAGCAGTGGGACAGGTACCTACAATGAGCAGTTCTTC.

The genes are TRBV6-5 and TRBJ1-4; D is possibly TRBD1 (6 bases). Germline CDR1 and CDR2: MNHEY and SVGAGI. Trimming stripped 9 bases from V and 0 bases from J, with 8 bases between. The CDR3 is 13 amino acids. Here the CDR3 reads CASWTATNEKLFF. In DNA, the CDR3 is TGTGCCAGTTGGACAGCAACTAATGAAAAACTGTTTTTT.

The rearrangement uses TRBV19 and TRBJ2-1; a weak D match, TRBD1 (5 bases). V was cut by 10 bases and J by 0 bases, with 22 bases left in between. The CDR3 extends over 17 amino acids. From germline, CDR1 is LNHDA and CDR2 SQIVND (reference sequence). The DNA of the CDR3 is TGTGCCACCCAGGGCCCCTTCGACAGCCCCTCCTACAATGAGCAGTTCTTC. Translating gives CATQGPFDSPSYNEQFF. The entire variable domain, with the rest obtained from reference TRBV19 and TRBJ2-1, is as follows: DGGITQSPKYLFRKEGQNVTLSCEQNLNHDAMYWYRQDPGQGLRLIYYSQIVNDFQKGDIAEGYSVSREKKESFPLTVTSAQKNPTAFYLCATQGPFDSPSYNEQFFGPGTRLTVL.

This clone was counted a single time. This chain's CDR3 is CSARTVEQFF. The CDR3 DNA is TGCAGTGCTAGAACGGTTGAGCAGTTCTTC. This rearrangement joins TRBV20-1 to TRBJ2-1; the D is unclear. Trimming cost V 2 bases and J 9 bases, with 5 bases left between them. CDR1 DFQATT and CDR2 SNEGSKA come from the germline V gene (reference sequence). This CDR3 has 10 amino acids.

The genes are TRBV7-3 and TRBJ2-2, with TRBD2 identical over 7 bases. Looked up from germline, CDR1 is SGHTA and CDR2 is FQGTGA. The V segment lost 5 bases and the J segment 6 bases; nucleotides outside the gene matches: 6. The CDR3 is 14 residues long. CDR3 protein: CASSPSGFAGELFF. The CDR3, as DNA: TGTGCCAGCAGCCCTAGCGGTTTTGCCGGGGAGCTGTTTTTT.

V gene TRBV5-4 combines with J gene TRBJ2-2; TRBD1 matches at 7 bases. V lost 5 bases to trimming and J lost 6 bases; unmatched junction nucleotides: 7. CDR3 length: 14 residues. Germline lookup yields CDR1 SGHNT and CDR2 YYREEE (reference sequence). The DNA for the CDR3 is TGTGCCAGCAGTTCAGTACAGGGGTCCGGGGAGCTGTTTTTT. It is translated as CASSSVQGSGELFF.

The V and J genes are TRBV10-3 and TRBJ2-7; D not resolved. The germline V and J ends were trimmed by 0 bases and 4 bases, with 4 bases remaining between them. This CDR3 comprises 12 residues. In germline, CDR1 is ENHRY, CDR2 SYGVKD. The CDR3: CAISESTYEQYF. The CDR3, as DNA: TGTGCCATCAGTGAGTCGACATACGAGCAGTACTTC.

With respect to this clone: One junction end disagrees with the germline gene, perhaps due to a read error. The rearrangement joins TRBV29-1 to TRBJ2-1, with D possibly being TRBD2 (6 bases). The germline V gene encodes CDR1 SQVTM and CDR2 ANQGSEA. This CDR3 is 13 amino acids long. The CDR3 reads CSVEGDSRDEQFF. CDR3 sequence (DNA): TGCAGCGTGGAAGGGGACTCCCGGGATGAGCAGTTCTTC.

The J gene is TRBJ2-5, the V gene TRBV24-1; 10 bases line up with TRBD1. The junction had 8 bases not matched to a gene; V was cut back by 7 bases and J by 4 bases. CDR3 length: 15 residues. Per the germline V gene, CDR1 is KGHDR and CDR2 is SFDVKD. CDR3 sequence (DNA): TGTGCCACCAGCCCCGGACAGGGGGTAGGAGAGACCCAGTACTTC. Translated: CATSPGQGVGETQYF.

This clone was detected a few times. The V gene is TRBV4-2, the J gene TRBJ1-5; 10 positions agree with TRBD1. CDR3 size: 16 residues. Germline V gene sequence: CDR1 LGHNA, CDR2 YNFKEQ. J lost 4 bases, V lost 2 bases, and 5 bases had no gene match. CDR3 sequence reads: CASSQQDRGTNQPQHF. The CDR3 bases are TGTGCCAGCAGCCAACAGGACAGGGGGACGAATCAGCCCCAGCATTTT.

The genes are TRBV24-1 and TRBJ1-1; 8 bases match TRBD1. Germline CDR1 is KGHDR and CDR2 is SFDVKD. The CDR3 spans 17 residues. V lost 5 bases to trimming and J lost 5 bases; unmatched junction nucleotides: 15. The CDR3 is CATSASPRGQVGTEAFF. The CDR3 region has the DNA TGTGCCACCAGTGCCTCGCCCAGGGGGCAAGTGGGGACTGAAGCTTTCTTT.

The gene calls are TRBV4-3 and TRBJ2-7; the match to TRBD2 covers 7 bases. Trimming took 1 base from V and 2 from J; bases not matched to a gene: 11. The germline CDR1 and CDR2 sequences are LGHNA and YSLEER. CDR3 size: 17 residues. The CDR3 bases are TGCGCCAGCAGCCAAGCGTCGGAGGTGACTAGCACCTACGAGCAGTACTTC. Translated, it gives CASSQASEVTSTYEQYF.